Described below is a single T cell receptor (beta chain) sequence and its context. The antigen remains undetermined. Sequencing was performed with immunoSEQ multiplex PCR; in TCRdb, only in-frame clones are kept and a portion is missing. The data show tens of thousands of clones, around four fifths seen once. These data originate in a study of vaccination effects on CD4 cells after COVID-19. Trimming cost V 3 bases and J 0 bases, with 3 bases left between them. The CDR3 is 13 amino acids. Germline V lookup: CDR1 SGHVS, CDR2 FQNEAQ. Antigen-specific CD4+ T cells were first expanded with viral peptide pools by the ViraFEST assay and only then sequenced. A roughly 10-day culture period preceded the isolation of CD4+ T cells. BNT162b2 vaccine or mRNA-1273 vaccine was given to participants in two doses. Vaccinated recipients, who were negative for nucleocapsid antibodies, had no history of SARS-CoV-2 infection.

The receptor was derived from a human donor who received a COVID-19 vaccine. Source: CD4+ T cells from PBMCs cultured with HCoV-NL63 spike peptides, taken after COVID-19 vaccination. The rearrangement links TRBV7-8 to TRBJ1-3; no reliable D call. CDR3 in amino acids: CASSFPSGNTIYF. The CDR3 coding sequence is TGTGCCAGCAGCTTTCCCTCTGGAAACACCATATATTTT.